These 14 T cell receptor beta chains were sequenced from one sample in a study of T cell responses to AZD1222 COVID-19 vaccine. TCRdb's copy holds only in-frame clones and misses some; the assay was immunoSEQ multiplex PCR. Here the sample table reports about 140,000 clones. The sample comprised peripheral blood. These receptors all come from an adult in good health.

This CDR3 reads CASRPGTPQETQYF. For the CDR3, the DNA is TGCGCCAGCAGGCCGGGGACACCCCAAGAGACCCAGTACTTC. The chain recombines TRBV5-1 with TRBJ2-5; possible D gene TRBD1, 6 bases. Trimming cost V 5 bases and J 1 base, with 12 bases left between them. The CDR3 length is 14 residues. The V gene's germline CDR1 is SGHRS and CDR2 YFSETQ.

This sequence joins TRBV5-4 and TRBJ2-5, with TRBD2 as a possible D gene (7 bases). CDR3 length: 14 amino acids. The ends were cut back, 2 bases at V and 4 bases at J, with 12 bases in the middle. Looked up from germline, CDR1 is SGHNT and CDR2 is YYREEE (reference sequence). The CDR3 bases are TGTGCCAGCAGCTTTGGGCGGGGGCCAGAGACCCAGTACTTC. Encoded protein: CASSFGRGPETQYF. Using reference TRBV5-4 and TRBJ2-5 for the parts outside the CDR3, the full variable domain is ETGVTQSPTHLIKTRGQQVTLRCSSQSGHNTVSWYQQALGQGPQFIFQYYREEENGRGNFPPRFSGLQFPNYSSELNVNALELDDSALYLCASSFGRGPETQYFGPGTRLLVL.

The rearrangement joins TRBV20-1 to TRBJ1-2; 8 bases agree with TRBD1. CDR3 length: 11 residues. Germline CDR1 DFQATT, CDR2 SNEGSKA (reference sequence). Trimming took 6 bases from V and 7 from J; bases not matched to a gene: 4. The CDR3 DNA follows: TGCAGTGCACCCGGACAGGGTGGCTACACCTTC. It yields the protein CSAPGQGGYTF.

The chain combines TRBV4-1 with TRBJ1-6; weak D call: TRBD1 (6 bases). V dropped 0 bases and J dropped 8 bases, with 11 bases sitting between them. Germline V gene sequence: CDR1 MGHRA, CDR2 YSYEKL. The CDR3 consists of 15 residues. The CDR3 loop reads CASSQDRTAYSPLHF. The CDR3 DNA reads TGCGCCAGCAGCCAAGATCGGACAGCTTATTCACCCCTCCACTTT.

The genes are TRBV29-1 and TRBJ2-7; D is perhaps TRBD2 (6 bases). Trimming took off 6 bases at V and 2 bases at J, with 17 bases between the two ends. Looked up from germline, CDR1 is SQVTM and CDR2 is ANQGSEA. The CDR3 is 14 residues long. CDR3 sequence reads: CSVTGTAKTYEQYF. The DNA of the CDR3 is TGCAGCGTCACCGGGACTGCCAAAACCTACGAGCAGTACTTC.

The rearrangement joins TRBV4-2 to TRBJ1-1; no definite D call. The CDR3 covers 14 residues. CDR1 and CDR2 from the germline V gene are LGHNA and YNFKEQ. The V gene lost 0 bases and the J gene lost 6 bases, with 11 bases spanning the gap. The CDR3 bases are TGTGCCAGCAGCCAAGAAAGGCCGGCCGCTGAAGCTTTCTTT. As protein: CASSQERPAAEAFF.

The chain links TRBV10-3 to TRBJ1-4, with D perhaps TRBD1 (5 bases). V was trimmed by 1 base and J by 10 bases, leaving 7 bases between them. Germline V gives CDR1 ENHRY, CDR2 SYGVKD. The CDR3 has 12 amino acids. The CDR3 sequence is CAISELRGKLFF. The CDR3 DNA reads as TGTGCCATCAGTGAGTTAAGGGGAAAACTGTTTTTT.

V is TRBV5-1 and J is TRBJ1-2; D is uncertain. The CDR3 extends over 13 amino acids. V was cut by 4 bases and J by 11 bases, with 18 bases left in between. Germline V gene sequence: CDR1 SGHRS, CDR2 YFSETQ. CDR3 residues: CASSPGATHFYTF. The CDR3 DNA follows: TGCGCCAGCAGCCCCGGTGCTACCCACTTTTACACCTTC.

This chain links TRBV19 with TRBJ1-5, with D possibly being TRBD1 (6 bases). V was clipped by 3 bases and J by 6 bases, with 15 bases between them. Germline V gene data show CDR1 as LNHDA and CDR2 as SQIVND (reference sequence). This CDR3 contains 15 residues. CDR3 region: CASSMGAGVGQPQHF. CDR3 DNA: TGTGCCAGTAGTATGGGGGCGGGGGTTGGTCAGCCCCAGCATTTT.

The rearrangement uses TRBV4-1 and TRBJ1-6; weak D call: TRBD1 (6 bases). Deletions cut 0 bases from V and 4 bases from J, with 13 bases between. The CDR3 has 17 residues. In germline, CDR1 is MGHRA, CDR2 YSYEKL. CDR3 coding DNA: TGCGCCAGCAGCCAAGAGGCGGGGGCGACTTATAATTCACCCCTCCACTTT. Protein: CASSQEAGATYNSPLHF.

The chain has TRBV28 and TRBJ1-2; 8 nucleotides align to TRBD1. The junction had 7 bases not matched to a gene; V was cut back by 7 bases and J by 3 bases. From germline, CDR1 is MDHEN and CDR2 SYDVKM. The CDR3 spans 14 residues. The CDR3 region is CASTLQGGYYGYTF. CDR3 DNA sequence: TGTGCCAGCACCCTACAGGGGGGATACTATGGCTACACCTTC.

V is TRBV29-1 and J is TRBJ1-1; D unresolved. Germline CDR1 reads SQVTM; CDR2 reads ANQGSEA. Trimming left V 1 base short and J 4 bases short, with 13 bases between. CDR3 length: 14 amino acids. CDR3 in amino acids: CSVEVSGSGTEAFF. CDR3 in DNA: TGCAGCGTTGAAGTCTCGGGATCGGGCACTGAAGCTTTCTTT. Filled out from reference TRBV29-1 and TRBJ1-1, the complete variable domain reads SAVISQKPSRDICQRGTSLTIQCQVDSQVTMMFWYRQQPGQSLTLIATANQGSEATYESGFVIDKFPISRPNLTFSTLTVSNMSPEDSSIYLCSVEVSGSGTEAFFGQGTRLTVV.

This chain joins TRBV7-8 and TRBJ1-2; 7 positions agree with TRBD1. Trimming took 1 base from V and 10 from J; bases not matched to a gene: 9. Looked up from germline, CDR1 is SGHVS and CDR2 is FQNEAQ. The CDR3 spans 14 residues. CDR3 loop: CASSLDGQANAYTF. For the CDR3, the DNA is TGTGCCAGCAGCTTAGATGGACAGGCCAATGCCTACACCTTC.

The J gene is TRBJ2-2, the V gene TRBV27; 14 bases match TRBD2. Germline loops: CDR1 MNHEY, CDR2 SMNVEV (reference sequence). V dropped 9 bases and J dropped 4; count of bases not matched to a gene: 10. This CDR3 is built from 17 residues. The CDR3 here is CASKAETSGGGTGELFF. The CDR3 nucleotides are TGTGCCAGTAAAGCTGAGACTAGCGGGGGGGGCACCGGGGAGCTGTTTTTT.